Reported below is one TCR beta chain. This specimen comes from a study of blood T cell repertoires in COVID-19. Study-wide context: In each case, the material was cDNA or gDNA derived from T cells, B-cell-depleted T cells, or PBMCs.

From germline, CDR1 is SGHNT and CDR2 YYREEE (reference sequence). V dropped 4 bases and J dropped 7 bases, with 8 bases sitting between them. The CDR3 runs to 12 residues. Some clones are missing from TCRdb's copy, which holds only in-frame ones; the method was immunoSEQ multiplex PCR. The sample holds about 120,000 clones, 80% to 90% seen once. J is TRBJ2-2 and V is TRBV5-4; TRBD1 might be the D (5 bases). Specimen: peripheral blood. This TCR derives from a man between 65 and 79 years old with active or convalescent COVID-19. CDR3 amino acids: CASSTTGGELFF. The CDR3, as DNA: TGTGCCAGCAGCACAACAGGCGGGGAGCTGTTTTTT.